This is a list of T cell receptor beta chains from one sample in a study of monozygotic twins with cystic fibrosis. Data came from immunoSEQ multiplex PCR; TCRdb stores just in-frame clones and leaves some out. The sample yields around 35,000 clones, over 75% seen once. Sequencing was carried out using blood. The receptor set was obtained from a girl aged 2-10 years with cystic fibrosis. Each CDR3 is given with its conserved first and last residue. Fields, in order: D gene, V gene, clone size, J gene, CDR3 protein, CDR3 DNA. The D gene is left open where the match is weak. Size is omitted from some rows. Given values are once, few, many or a class for expanded clones.

D gene: -; V gene: TRBV6-1; clone size: -; J gene: TRBJ2-7; CDR3 protein: CASSDSYEQYF; CDR3 DNA: TGTGCCAGCAGTGACAGCTACGAGCAGTACTTC
D gene: -; V gene: TRBV2; clone size: once; J gene: TRBJ2-5; CDR3 protein: CASLQGLQETQYF; CDR3 DNA: TGTGCCAGCCTACAGGGCCTCCAAGAGACCCAGTACTTC
D gene: -; V gene: TRBV10-3; clone size: few; J gene: TRBJ1-1; CDR3 protein: CAISESEGRRAFF; CDR3 DNA: TGTGCCATCAGTGAGTCGGAGGGGCGGCGTGCTTTCTTT
D gene: -; V gene: TRBV7-9; clone size: -; J gene: TRBJ1-6; CDR3 protein: CASSPNNSPLHF; CDR3 DNA: TGTGCCAGCAGCCCGAATAATTCACCCCTCCACTTT
D gene: -; V gene: TRBV19; clone size: -; J gene: TRBJ1-5; CDR3 protein: CASSVYRVQDQPQHF; CDR3 DNA: TGTGCCAGTAGTGTTTACAGGGTCCAAGATCAGCCCCAGCATTTT
D gene: -; V gene: TRBV6-5; clone size: -; J gene: TRBJ2-3; CDR3 protein: CASSYWRGGGTDTQYF; CDR3 DNA: TGTGCCAGCAGTTACTGGCGGGGTGGTGGCACAGATACGCAGTATTTT
D gene: -; V gene: TRBV30; clone size: -; J gene: TRBJ2-1; CDR3 protein: CAWSGLDNEQFF; CDR3 DNA: TGTGCCTGGAGTGGATTAGACAATGAGCAGTTCTTC
D gene: TRBD2; V gene: TRBV6-4; clone size: once; J gene: TRBJ2-1; CDR3 protein: CASSAGTSGGGNEQFF; CDR3 DNA: TGTGCCAGCAGCGCCGGGACTAGCGGGGGCGGCAATGAGCAGTTCTTC
D gene: -; V gene: TRBV4-1; clone size: -; J gene: TRBJ1-2; CDR3 protein: CASSLGEGLGDGYTF; CDR3 DNA: TGCGCCAGCAGCCTAGGGGAGGGACTTGGTGATGGCTACACCTTC
D gene: TRBD2; V gene: TRBV25-1; clone size: -; J gene: TRBJ2-1; CDR3 protein: CASTSGGLSYNEQFF; CDR3 DNA: TGTGCCAGCACTAGCGGGGGCCTCTCCTACAATGAGCAGTTCTTC
D gene: -; V gene: TRBV5-4; clone size: -; J gene: TRBJ2-2; CDR3 protein: CASSFLDGELFF; CDR3 DNA: TGTGCCAGCAGCTTTTTAGACGGGGAGCTGTTTTTT
D gene: -; V gene: TRBV6-1; clone size: few; J gene: TRBJ2-5; CDR3 protein: CASSELETQYF; CDR3 DNA: TGTGCCAGCAGTGAATTAGAGACCCAGTACTTC
D gene: TRBD2; V gene: TRBV4-2; clone size: -; J gene: TRBJ2-3; CDR3 protein: CASTEDRGGADTQYF; CDR3 DNA: TGTGCCAGCACGGAAGACCGGGGGGGCGCAGATACGCAGTATTTT
D gene: TRBD2; V gene: TRBV7-3; clone size: few; J gene: TRBJ2-1; CDR3 protein: CASSLGTSGGSYNEQFF; CDR3 DNA: TGTGCCAGCAGCCTAGGGACTAGCGGGGGCTCCTACAATGAGCAGTTCTTC
D gene: -; V gene: TRBV29-1; clone size: -; J gene: TRBJ2-7; CDR3 protein: CSVGGPYEQYF; CDR3 DNA: TGCAGCGTGGGGGGTCCCTACGAGCAGTACTTC
D gene: -; V gene: TRBV25-1; clone size: -; J gene: TRBJ1-2; CDR3 protein: CASSEGGKGYTF; CDR3 DNA: TGTGCCAGCAGTGAAGGAGGGAAGGGCTACACCTTC
D gene: -; V gene: TRBV5-8; clone size: -; J gene: TRBJ2-7; CDR3 protein: CASSLEQAISYEQYF; CDR3 DNA: TGTGCCAGCAGCTTGGAACAGGCGATCTCCTACGAGCAGTACTTC
D gene: TRBD2; V gene: TRBV14; clone size: -; J gene: TRBJ2-7; CDR3 protein: CASSPPGLAVSYEQYF; CDR3 DNA: TGTGCCAGCAGTCCACCCGGACTAGCGGTTTCCTACGAGCAGTACTTC
D gene: TRBD1; V gene: TRBV5-8; clone size: -; J gene: TRBJ1-4; CDR3 protein: CASSFGQGFPNNEKLFF; CDR3 DNA: TGTGCCAGCAGCTTCGGACAGGGGTTTCCCAATAATGAAAAACTGTTTTTT
D gene: -; V gene: TRBV7-2; clone size: once; J gene: TRBJ2-7; CDR3 protein: CASSLGGSSEQYF; CDR3 DNA: TGTGCCAGCAGCTTAGGTGGTAGTTCCGAGCAGTACTTC
D gene: -; V gene: TRBV5-6; clone size: few; J gene: TRBJ1-6; CDR3 protein: CASSSEWEVNNSPLHF; CDR3 DNA: TGTGCCAGCAGCTCCGAGTGGGAGGTAAATAATTCACCCCTCCACTTT
D gene: -; V gene: TRBV7-2; clone size: -; J gene: TRBJ2-5; CDR3 protein: CASSLAYEGAGGTQYF; CDR3 DNA: TGTGCCAGCAGCTTAGCTTATGAGGGAGCTGGGGGGACCCAGTACTTC
D gene: -; V gene: TRBV14; clone size: -; J gene: TRBJ1-5; CDR3 protein: CASSQPDLSNQPQHF; CDR3 DNA: TGTGCCAGCAGCCAGCCAGACCTTAGCAATCAGCCCCAGCATTTT
D gene: -; V gene: TRBV6-6; clone size: once; J gene: TRBJ1-2; CDR3 protein: CASSFLDGYTF; CDR3 DNA: TGTGCCAGCAGTTTCTTGGATGGGTACACCTTC